The entry that follows covers one T cell receptor beta chain sequence. These data are taken from a study of T cells after yellow fever vaccination. TCRdb independently ran MiXCR on the 5' RACE reads; one entry per CDR3 protein. Of hundreds of thousands of distinct CDR3 sequences in the sample, approximately 13% were seen once. Germline CDR1 and CDR2: SGHVS and FNYEAQ. This CDR3 is built from 17 residues. The V end lost 1 base, the J end lost 5 bases, and 21 bases lay between the germline ends. V usage is TRBV7-6 and J usage is TRBJ2-7; the D gene is possibly TRBD1 (6 bases). This receptor was obtained from a man younger than 45 who received the YFV17D yellow fever vaccine. This material consisted of PBMCs, taken on the day of the yellow fever booster vaccination. The CDR3 spells CASSLEYSRGKTNEQYF. For the CDR3, the DNA is TGTGCCAGCAGCTTAGAATATTCCAGGGGCAAAACTAACGAGCAGTACTTC.